Following are 10 T cell receptor beta chains from one sample sequenced in a study of cytomegalovirus exposure and HLA in healthy donors. Data came from immunoSEQ multiplex PCR; TCRdb stores just in-frame clones and leaves some out. The data contain 200,000 or so clones, around 84% of them singletons. The sample consisted of PBMCs. The origin of the receptors is a young man in good health and CMV-seropositive.

This clone was found a few times. The chain recombines TRBV7-2 with TRBJ1-5, with D unresolved. This CDR3 comprises 15 residues. Per the germline V gene, CDR1 is SGHTA and CDR2 is FQGNSA. Trimming shortened V by 5 bases and J by 0 bases, and 11 bases separated the two germline ends. DNA of the CDR3: TGTGCCAGCAGCCCCCCTGGGCATAGCAATCAGCCCCAGCATTTT. Amino acid sequence: CASSPPGHSNQPQHF. Full variable domain (rest looked up from reference TRBV7-2 and TRBJ1-5): GAGVSQSPSNKVTEKGKDVELRCDPISGHTALYWYRQSLGQGLEFLIYFQGNSAPDKSGLPSDRFSAERTGGSVSTLTIQRTQQEDSAVYLCASSPPGHSNQPQHFGDGTRLSIL.

The chain couples TRBV9 to TRBJ2-3, with 7 positions matching TRBD2. CDR1 is SGDLS, CDR2 YYNGEE, per germline. The CDR3 loop spans 15 amino acids. Trimming took 0 bases from V and 6 from J; bases not matched to a gene: 7. As DNA, the CDR3 is TGTGCCAGCAGCGTAGAGGGCGCGGGAGCCGATACGCAGTATTTT. Translation gives CASSVEGAGADTQYF.

The chain carries TRBV27 and TRBJ2-7; 10 positions match TRBD2. The CDR3 covers 16 residues. CDR1 and CDR2 from the germline V gene are MNHEY and SMNVEV (reference sequence). The V segment lost 3 bases and the J segment 4 bases; nucleotides outside the gene matches: 9. The CDR3 protein is CASSFGPLAGAYEQYF. The CDR3 nucleotides are TGTGCCAGCAGTTTCGGGCCGCTAGCGGGGGCTTACGAGCAGTACTTC.

The V gene is TRBV4-3, the J gene TRBJ1-2; 7 bases line up with TRBD1. The J segment lost 0 bases and the V segment lost 0 bases, leaving 4 bases of the junction unmatched. The CDR3 is 16 residues long. In germline, CDR1 is LGHNA, CDR2 YSLEER. This CDR3 reads CASSQETGRANYGYTF. The CDR3 DNA reads TGCGCCAGCAGCCAAGAGACAGGGAGAGCTAACTATGGCTACACCTTC.

The chain joins TRBV28 to TRBJ1-5; TRBD1 matches at 8 bases. CDR3 size: 12 residues. The germline V gene has CDR1 MDHEN and CDR2 SYDVKM. The V segment lost 10 bases and the J segment 6 bases; nucleotides outside the gene matches: 5. CDR3 DNA sequence: TGTGCCACCGACAGGGGTGGTCAGCCCCAGCATTTT. It is translated as CATDRGGQPQHF. The variable domain in full, completed from reference TRBV28 and TRBJ1-5, reads DVKVTQSSRYLVKRTGEKVFLECVQDMDHENMFWYRQDPGLGLRLIYFSYDVKMKEKGDIPEGYSVSREKKERFSLILESASTNQTSMYLCATDRGGQPQHFGDGTRLSIL.

The chain uses TRBV29-1 and TRBJ2-3, with 9 bases aligning to TRBD1. Per the germline V gene, CDR1 is SQVTM and CDR2 is ANQGSEA. The V and J ends lost 3 bases and 3 bases, in that order; junction bases with no gene match: 4. The CDR3 runs to 14 residues. CDR3 DNA sequence: TGCAGCGTTGACCCAGACAGGGGGACAGATACGCAGTATTTT. Its translation: CSVDPDRGTDTQYF.

The gene calls are TRBV28 and TRBJ2-7; possible D gene TRBD1, 5 bases. CDR1 is MDHEN, CDR2 SYDVKM, per germline. This CDR3 has 13 residues. V was clipped by 6 bases and J by 3 bases, with 12 bases between them. CDR3 sequence: CASRGSRDYEQYF. In DNA form, the CDR3 reads TGTGCCAGCAGGGGGTCCAGGGACTACGAGCAGTACTTC.

The chain has TRBV2 and TRBJ1-5, with D maybe TRBD1 (6 bases). Germline V gene data show CDR1 as SNHLY and CDR2 as FYNNEI. With 7 bases removed from V and 0 bases from J, the gap between germline ends came to 13 bases. The length of the CDR3 is 15 residues. The CDR3 sequence is CASIKGGNSNQPQHF. CDR3 nucleotide sequence: TGTGCCAGCATTAAGGGGGGGAATAGCAATCAGCCCCAGCATTTT.

This chain joins TRBV5-1 and TRBJ2-5; no definite D call. Between the trimmed V and J ends, which lost 2 bases and 5 bases, there was a span of 7 bases. Germline-derived CDR1 and CDR2 are SGHRS and YFSETQ. This CDR3 has 12 amino acids. Here the CDR3 reads CASSFTGETQYF. The CDR3 nucleotides read TGCGCCAGCAGCTTTACCGGGGAGACCCAGTACTTC.

V is TRBV11-3 and J is TRBJ2-1, with 7 nucleotides matching TRBD1. CDR1 is SGHNT, CDR2 YENEEA, per germline. J gave up 1 base and V 5 bases, and 8 bases lay outside the gene matches. The CDR3 length is 16 residues. This chain's CDR3 is CASSPQGQRSYNEQFF. CDR3 in DNA: TGTGCCAGCAGCCCCCAGGGACAGAGATCCTACAATGAGCAGTTCTTC.